These T cell receptor beta chains were read from a single sample in a study of blood T cell repertoires in COVID-19. Sequencing was performed with immunoSEQ multiplex PCR; in TCRdb, only in-frame clones are kept and a portion is missing. The table lists some 200,000 clones, 94% of them singletons. Sample: peripheral blood. Receptor source: a man between 25 and 39 years old with COVID-19, enrolled during active disease. Each CDR3 is given with its conserved first and last residue. Each record gives: D gene, J gene, V gene, clone size, CDR3 protein, CDR3 DNA. A D gene is named only where the DNA matches it firmly. Some rows have no size entry. The others give once, few or many, or a class for an expanded clone.

TRBD1 TRBJ1-5 TRBV5-1 - CASSAGQEDQPQHF TGCGCCAGCAGCGCGGGACAGGAGGATCAGCCCCAGCATTTT
TRBD1 TRBJ1-4 TRBV5-1 - CASSLDRAINEKLFF TGCGCCAGCAGCCTCGACAGGGCCATTAATGAAAAACTGTTTTTT
- TRBJ1-5 TRBV29-1 - CSVVADSNQPQHF TGCAGCGTTGTTGCGGATAGCAATCAGCCCCAGCATTTT
- TRBJ1-4 TRBV19 - CASLEDEANEKLFF TGTGCCAGTCTCGAAGATGAGGCGAATGAAAAACTGTTTTTT
- TRBJ1-2 TRBV12-1 - CASNRLPIYGYTF TGTGCCAGCAACAGGCTCCCTATCTATGGCTACACCTTC
- TRBJ2-2 TRBV5-6 - CASTRRGTGTGELFF TGTGCCAGCACCCGCCGGGGGACGGGGACCGGGGAGCTGTTTTTT
TRBD1 TRBJ1-2 TRBV6-4 - CASSEQQGANSYGYTF TGTGCCAGCAGTGAACAACAGGGGGCTAACAGCTATGGCTACACCTTC
- TRBJ1-5 TRBV19 few CASSIRGGSGPQHF TGTGCCAGTAGTATAAGGGGCGGCTCGGGGCCCCAGCATTTT
TRBD1 TRBJ1-3 TRBV2 - CASRGGTAGNTIYF TGTGCCAGCAGGGGTGGGACAGCTGGAAACACCATATATTTT
- TRBJ2-1 TRBV5-1 - CATSTGDSYNEQFF TGCGCCACCAGCACGGGTGACTCCTACAATGAGCAGTTCTTC
- TRBJ1-1 TRBV4-1 once CASSLQGRGDTEAFF TGCGCCAGCAGTTTGCAGGGGCGCGGAGACACTGAAGCTTTCTTT
TRBD1 TRBJ1-5 TRBV5-1 - CASTPIPLDRGNQPQHF TGCGCCAGCACACCCATTCCCCTGGACAGGGGGAATCAGCCCCAGCATTTT
TRBD1 TRBJ1-2 TRBV7-9 - CASSLAARGLDYGYTF TGTGCCAGCAGCTTAGCGGCCAGGGGGCTTGACTATGGCTACACCTTC
- TRBJ2-2 TRBV24-1 - CATSGPGENTGELFF TGTGCCACCAGTGGGCCAGGGGAAAACACCGGGGAGCTGTTTTTT
- TRBJ2-1 TRBV11-3 - CASSLGGVGEQFF TGTGCCAGCAGCCTAGGGGGGGTAGGCGAGCAGTTCTTC
TRBD1 TRBJ1-4 TRBV25-1 - CASSEGQGAYEKLFF TGTGCCAGCAGTGAAGGACAGGGGGCTTATGAAAAACTGTTTTTT
- TRBJ1-3 TRBV4-2 - CASSQESRSGNTIYF TGTGCCAGCAGCCAAGAGTCGCGCTCTGGAAACACCATATATTTT
- TRBJ1-1 TRBV7-2 - CASSLPPGVIAEAFF TGTGCCAGCAGCTTACCGCCGGGGGTAATAGCTGAAGCTTTCTTT
TRBD1 TRBJ1-4 TRBV12-3/TRBV12-4 once CASRPGQVEKLFF TGTGCCAGCAGACCCGGACAGGTTGAAAAACTGTTTTTT
- TRBJ2-7 TRBV6-5 - CASSQDPRLAYEQYF TGTGCCAGCAGCCAAGATCCGCGACTCGCCTACGAGCAGTACTTC
TRBD2 TRBJ2-3 TRBV19 - CASQRGSSTDTQYF TGTGCCAGTCAGCGGGGGAGTAGCACAGATACGCAGTATTTT
TRBD1 TRBJ2-4 TRBV23-1 - CASSQSAGTGHQNIQYF TGCGCCAGCAGTCAATCAGCCGGGACAGGGCACCAAAACATTCAGTACTTC
- TRBJ2-5 TRBV18 few CASSSQQGFEGETQYF TGTGCCAGCTCTTCACAACAGGGATTCGAGGGCGAGACCCAGTACTTC
- TRBJ1-1 TRBV29-1 - CSAMTGNTEAFF TGCAGCGCTATGACAGGTAACACTGAAGCTTTCTTT
TRBD1 TRBJ2-7 TRBV24-1 - CATSDRTNAGGQYF TGTGCCACCAGTGACCGTACGAACGCAGGGGGGCAGTACTTC
- TRBJ1-5 TRBV12-3/TRBV12-4 few CASSFSPNQPQHF TGTGCCAGCAGTTTCAGTCCAAATCAGCCCCAGCATTTT
TRBD1 TRBJ1-2 TRBV18 - CASSPPSTGNYGYTF TGTGCCAGCTCACCTCCATCGACAGGGAACTATGGCTACACCTTC
- TRBJ1-1 TRBV3-1/TRBV3-2 - CASRTTGTEAFF TGTGCCAGCAGAACTACAGGGACTGAAGCTTTCTTT
- TRBJ1-2 TRBV11-2 - CASSSTGDWGSGYTF TGTGCCAGCAGCTCAACAGGCGATTGGGGAAGTGGCTACACCTTC
- TRBJ1-2 TRBV15 - CATSRDPGGNYGYTF TGTGCCACCAGCAGAGACCCGGGAGGCAACTATGGCTACACCTTC
TRBD1 TRBJ1-4 TRBV5-5 - CASSSHPGTGQNEKLFF TGTGCCAGCAGCTCACACCCCGGGACAGGGCAGAATGAAAAACTGTTTTTT
- TRBJ1-5 TRBV6-1 - CASSELTEQPQHF TGTGCCAGCAGTGAACTTACAGAACAGCCCCAGCATTTT
- TRBJ2-2 TRBV7-9 - CASNIGANTGELFF TGTGCCAGCAACATAGGGGCGAACACCGGGGAGCTGTTTTTT
- TRBJ1-1 TRBV6-5 - CASSYSYSGGAEAFF TGTGCCAGCAGTTACTCGTACTCGGGAGGTGCTGAAGCTTTCTTT
TRBD2 TRBJ2-2 TRBV4-2 - CASSQDEGFRAGGPGELFF TGTGCCAGCAGCCAAGATGAAGGGTTTAGGGCGGGGGGACCCGGGGAGCTGTTTTTT
- TRBJ2-7 TRBV28 - CASSNTYEQYF TGTGCCAGCAGTAATACCTACGAGCAGTACTTC
- TRBJ2-2 TRBV24-1 - CATSDSYRANTGELFF TGTGCCACCAGTGATTCGTACAGGGCGAACACCGGGGAGCTGTTTTTT
TRBD2 TRBJ2-3 TRBV6-2/TRBV6-3 once CASSPSGGVSNTQYF TGTGCCAGCAGCCCTAGCGGGGGCGTCTCCAATACGCAGTATTTT
TRBD2 TRBJ2-3 TRBV19 - CASSIESRGAHTDTQYF TGTGCCAGTAGTATAGAGTCGCGGGGGGCCCACACAGATACGCAGTATTTT
- TRBJ2-7 TRBV25-1 - CASSTQLAGYIHEQYF TGTGCCAGCAGTACCCAATTGGCCGGGTATATCCACGAGCAGTACTTC
TRBD2 TRBJ2-7 TRBV11-1 - CASSYVAGGLNEQYF TGTGCCAGCAGCTATGTAGCGGGGGGGCTCAACGAGCAGTACTTC
TRBD1 TRBJ1-2 TRBV6-5 - CASSSEKTGNYGYTF TGTGCCAGCAGTTCCGAGAAGACAGGGAACTATGGCTACACCTTC
- TRBJ2-3 TRBV5-5 - CASSLAVGTDTQYF TGTGCCAGCAGCTTGGCAGTTGGCACAGATACGCAGTATTTT
- TRBJ1-1 TRBV3-1/TRBV3-2 - CASSQRGGNTEAFF TGTGCCAGCAGCCAACGCGGAGGGAATACTGAAGCTTTCTTT
- TRBJ2-5 TRBV9 - CASSPRVQETQYF TGTGCCAGCAGCCCCCGAGTCCAAGAGACCCAGTACTTC
- TRBJ2-7 TRBV7-7 - CASSLEKGGVSYEQYF TGTGCCAGCAGCTTAGAGAAAGGGGGGGTCTCCTACGAGCAGTACTTC
- TRBJ1-4 TRBV11-2 - CASSLDSSEKLFF TGTGCCAGCAGCTTAGATTCGAGTGAAAAACTGTTTTTT
- TRBJ1-3 TRBV11-2 - CASSPWGEAGNTIYF TGTGCCAGCAGCCCCTGGGGGGAGGCTGGAAACACCATATATTTT
TRBD1 TRBJ2-4 TRBV7-2 - CASSSDRAKNIQYF TGTGCCAGCAGCTCGGACAGGGCCAAAAACATTCAGTACTTC
- TRBJ2-1 TRBV7-3 - CASSPNLGLTNNEQFF TGTGCCAGCAGCCCTAACTTGGGACTGACTAACAATGAGCAGTTCTTC
- TRBJ2-3 TRBV12-5 - CASVDADTQYF TGTGCTAGTGTTGATGCGGATACGCAGTATTTT
- TRBJ1-1 TRBV5-1 - CASSYPREGTEAFF TGCGCCAGCAGCTACCCACGGGAGGGGACTGAAGCTTTCTTT
TRBD1 TRBJ2-1 TRBV15 - CATAYRDRGLDEQFF TGTGCCACCGCGTACCGGGACAGGGGGCTCGATGAGCAGTTCTTC